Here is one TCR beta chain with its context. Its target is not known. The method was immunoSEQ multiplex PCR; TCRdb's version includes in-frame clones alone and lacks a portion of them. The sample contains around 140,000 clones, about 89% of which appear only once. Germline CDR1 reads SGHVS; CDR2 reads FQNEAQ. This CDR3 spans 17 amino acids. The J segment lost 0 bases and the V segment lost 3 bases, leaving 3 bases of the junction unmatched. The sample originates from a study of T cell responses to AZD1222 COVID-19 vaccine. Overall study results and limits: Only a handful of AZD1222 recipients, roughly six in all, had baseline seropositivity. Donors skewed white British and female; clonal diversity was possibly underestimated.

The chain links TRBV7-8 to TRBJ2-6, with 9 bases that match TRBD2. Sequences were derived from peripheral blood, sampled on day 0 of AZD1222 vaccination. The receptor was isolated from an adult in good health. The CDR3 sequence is CASSFAGGNSGANVLTF. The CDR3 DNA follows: TGTGCCAGCAGCTTCGCGGGGGGGAACTCTGGGGCCAACGTCCTGACTTTC. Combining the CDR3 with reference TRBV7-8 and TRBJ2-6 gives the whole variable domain GAGVSQSPRYKVAKRGQDVALRCDPISGHVSLFWYQQALGQGPEFLTYFQNEAQLDKSGLPSDRFFAERPEGSVSTLKIQRTQQEDSAVYLCASSFAGGNSGANVLTFGAGSRLTVL.